This TCR beta chain was documented in a study of blood T cell repertoires in COVID-19. Overall study: Spain, Italy and the United States supplied samples that represented acute and convalescent COVID-19. Sample material is recorded as cDNA or gDNA derived from T cells, B-cell-depleted T cells, or PBMCs.

Germline-derived CDR1 and CDR2 are SEHNR and FQNEAQ (reference sequence). This CDR3 spans 14 amino acids. The V and J ends lost 1 base and 5 bases respectively, with 11 bases between them. How the authors handled the data: It was from reference gene primer amplification that nucleated cell counts were estimated. Sequenced by immunoSEQ multiplex PCR; TCRdb stores in-frame clones only, minus some. The D gene and trimming were derived from the DNA, and the V and J assignments and clone size from that table. The table records about 58,000 clones, 78% of them present only once. The chain recombines TRBV7-9 with TRBJ2-5; D may be TRBD2 (5 bases). Sequencing was carried out using peripheral blood. This clonotype was obtained from a human donor in a cohort sampled during active COVID-19. The CDR3 loop is CASSLGTRGETQYF. The CDR3 DNA sequence: TGTGCCAGCAGCTTAGGGACCAGAGGGGAGACCCAGTACTTC.